Below are 14 T cell receptor beta chains sequenced from a single sample in a study of OX40 agonist ivuxolimab in advanced cancers. The library was prepared using the immunoSEQ multiplex PCR assay. In its TCRdb copy, this immuneACCESS table keeps in-frame sequences only and misses some clones. Where compared with another copy, unresolved V genes explain less than half of these, and the others have no known cause. The sample profile shows about 26,000 clones; over 80% of them were found once. The ten largest clones add up to more than 20% of the sample. The sequences come from CD4+ or CD8+ T cells sorted from blood, collected in a trial of the OX40 agonist ivuxolimab. Every receptor here comes from an adult with an advanced solid tumor such as melanoma, head and neck, liver or kidney cancer.

This sequence joins TRBV5-5 and TRBJ2-7; possibly TRBD2 for D (5 bases). Trimming took off 2 bases at V and 1 base at J, with 10 bases between the two ends. Per germline, CDR1 SGHKS and CDR2 YYEKEE (reference sequence). The CDR3 runs 14 residues. The chain's CDR3 is CASSLGRTSYEQYF. CDR3 nucleotide sequence: TGTGCCAGCAGCTTAGGGAGAACTTCCTACGAGCAGTACTTC.

The V gene is TRBV7-8, the J gene TRBJ2-7, with TRBD2 matching 7 bases. Looked up from germline, CDR1 is SGHVS and CDR2 is FQNEAQ. The CDR3 runs to 14 residues. V was pared by 5 bases and J by 7 bases, with 11 bases of the junction left unmatched. CDR3 nucleotide sequence: TGTGCCAGCAGCCTAGGACTAGGGCTCTCGGAGCAGTACTTC. Its translation is CASSLGLGLSEQYF.

The chain recombines TRBV27 with TRBJ2-1, with 9 bases that match TRBD2. CDR3 length equals 14 residues. Germline V gene sequence: CDR1 MNHEY, CDR2 SMNVEV (reference sequence). Trimming cost V 5 bases and J 4 bases; bases outside gene matches: 3. The CDR3 reads CASSISGRYNEQFF. CDR3 sequence (DNA): TGTGCCAGCAGTATTAGCGGGAGATACAATGAGCAGTTCTTC.

The chain uses TRBV5-5 and TRBJ1-5; no clear D. The CDR3 is made up of 16 amino acids. Germline assignment: CDR1 SGHKS and CDR2 YYEKEE (reference sequence). Trimming removed 0 bases from V and 4 bases from J, with 14 bases in between. Here the CDR3 DNA reads TGTGCCAGCAGCTTGGAAGGCGGTCTCTCGAATCAGCCCCAGCATTTT. Its protein product is CASSLEGGLSNQPQHF.

This clone was recorded only once. This chain links TRBV9 with TRBJ1-1, with 7 bases identical to TRBD1. Germline assignment: CDR1 SGDLS and CDR2 YYNGEE. The CDR3 loop spans 13 amino acids. Trimming cost V 3 bases and J 1 base; bases outside gene matches: 0. The CDR3 region is CASSGQGNTEAFF. The CDR3 DNA reads as TGTGCCAGCAGCGGACAGGGGAACACTGAAGCTTTCTTT.

This clone was seen only once. This chain links TRBV5-1 with TRBJ1-2; 8 bases are a match to TRBD1. The V and J ends lost 4 bases and 6 bases, in that order; junction bases with no gene match: 8. The CDR3 totals 14 residues. Looked up from germline, CDR1 is SGHRS and CDR2 is YFSETQ. The CDR3 here is CASSPIGQGHGYTF. In DNA form, the CDR3 reads TGCGCCAGCAGCCCGATTGGACAGGGCCATGGCTACACCTTC.

J is TRBJ1-1 and V is TRBV11-3; D unresolved. Germline values: CDR1 SGHNT, CDR2 YENEEA. The germline V and J ends were trimmed by 8 bases and 0 bases, with 13 bases remaining between them. The CDR3 loop spans 14 amino acids. The DNA of the CDR3 is TGTGCCAGCGGATTATGGGCTATGAACACTGAAGCTTTCTTT. This translates into CASGLWAMNTEAFF.

The V gene is TRBV7-9, the J gene TRBJ1-6; D is unresolved. The CDR3 is 17 residues long. CDR1 and CDR2 (germline): SEHNR, FQNEAQ (reference sequence). V was shortened by 2 bases and J by 0 bases, with 11 bases between the two germline ends. CDR3 sequence: CASSLLRQSSYNSPLHF. CDR3 in DNA: TGTGCCAGCAGCTTACTGCGGCAGAGCTCCTATAATTCACCCCTCCACTTT.

V gene TRBV7-9 combines with J gene TRBJ1-1; D uncertain. CDR1 is SEHNR, CDR2 FQNEAQ, per germline (reference sequence). This CDR3 region has 13 residues. Between the trimmed V and J ends, which lost 1 base and 2 bases, there was a span of 5 bases. In DNA, the CDR3 is TGTGCCAGCAGCTTAGACAGAAACACTGAAGCTTTCTTT. The encoded protein is CASSLDRNTEAFF.

The CDR3: CASSLGGRARRDAEQYF. The CDR3 DNA sequence: TGTGCCAGCAGCTTGGGCGGGAGGGCCCGTCGAGATGCCGAGCAGTACTTC. The chain has TRBV5-4 and TRBJ2-7; 9 nucleotides agree with TRBD2. CDR3 length: 17 amino acids. The V and J ends lost 0 bases and 6 bases, in that order; junction bases with no gene match: 13. Germline-derived CDR1 and CDR2 are SGHNT and YYREEE (reference sequence). Complete variable domain (other parts from reference TRBV5-4 and TRBJ2-7): ETGVTQSPTHLIKTRGQQVTLRCSSQSGHNTVSWYQQALGQGPQFIFQYYREEENGRGNFPPRFSGLQFPNYSSELNVNALELDDSALYLCASSLGGRARRDAEQYFGPGTRLTVT.

V is TRBV9 and J is TRBJ2-1, with a possible D match to TRBD1 (6 bases). V lost 0 bases and J 14 bases, leaving 9 bases between the germline ends. CDR3 size: 11 residues. Germline V gives CDR1 SGDLS, CDR2 YYNGEE. CDR3 sequence (DNA): TGTGCCAGCAGCGTAGATACAGGGAAGTTCTTC. This sequence encodes CASSVDTGKFF.

The rearrangement links TRBV4-1 to TRBJ1-1, with no clear D. V was cut by 0 bases and J by 3 bases, with 2 bases left in between. From germline, CDR1 is MGHRA and CDR2 YSYEKL. The CDR3 runs 12 residues. The CDR3 nucleotides read TGCGCCAGCAGCCAAGATTACACTGAAGCTTTCTTT. It yields the protein CASSQDYTEAFF.

The chain employs TRBV4-1 and TRBJ2-1, with 7 positions matching TRBD2. This CDR3 is 14 amino acids long. The germline gives CDR1 MGHRA, CDR2 YSYEKL. After removal of 4 bases from V and 9 bases from J, the junction contained 9 bases not matched to a gene. The CDR3 loop is CASSLGQRGGEQFF. The CDR3 bases are TGCGCCAGCAGCCTGGGGCAGCGGGGCGGTGAGCAGTTCTTC.

This chain joins TRBV4-1 and TRBJ2-2, with 12 nucleotides matching TRBD2. V gave up 4 bases and J gave up 5 bases; unmatched junction bases: 8. The germline V gene has CDR1 MGHRA and CDR2 YSYEKL. CDR3 length: 17 residues. The CDR3 coding sequence is TGCGCCAGCAGCCTACTAGCGGGGGGCAGTGATACCGGGGAGCTGTTTTTT. It translates to CASSLLAGGSDTGELFF.